The 5 T cell receptor beta chains below were found in one sample sequenced in a study of blood T cells in healthy people across ages. A sample-barcoded 5' primer and a J-beta primer mix were used in a second PCR of about 7 to 11 cycles. Each CDR3 protein is one row after TCRdb ran MiXCR on the 5' RACE reads. This table has 850,000 to 1,000,000 distinct CDR3 sequences, roughly half appearing once. Sequencing was performed on blood. These receptors all come from a woman aged 55-69 years in good health.

The J gene is TRBJ2-5, the V gene TRBV20-1; D unclear. The CDR3 consists of 13 residues. Germline CDR1 reads DFQATT; CDR2 reads SNEGSKA (reference sequence). With 0 bases removed from V and 1 base from J, the gap between germline ends came to 6 bases. CDR3: CSARDQRQETQYF. CDR3 sequence (DNA): TGCAGTGCTAGAGATCAACGCCAAGAGACCCAGTACTTC.

The gene calls are TRBV20-1 and TRBJ2-1; TRBD1 matches at 10 bases. V was pared by 6 bases and J by 6 bases, with 11 bases of the junction left unmatched. The germline V gene has CDR1 DFQATT and CDR2 SNEGSKA (reference sequence). This CDR3 has 15 residues. The CDR3 spells CSALRFGQGVNEQFF. CDR3 in DNA: TGCAGTGCCCTTAGGTTCGGACAGGGGGTCAATGAGCAGTTCTTC.

This clonotype appeared a single time. The genes are TRBV4-2 and TRBJ2-2, with 11 bases identical to TRBD1. Germline CDR1 is LGHNA and CDR2 is YNFKEQ. CDR3 length: 16 amino acids. After removal of 5 bases from V and 5 bases from J, the junction contained 7 bases not matched to a gene. CDR3 nucleotide sequence: TGTGCCAGCAGCACCCGGACAGGGGGCTTAACCGGGGAGCTGTTTTTT. Translation: CASSTRTGGLTGELFF.

The chain links TRBV5-1 to TRBJ2-7; D remains unclear. This CDR3 has 15 residues. The V end lost 1 base, the J end lost 0 bases, and 11 bases lay between the germline ends. Germline V CDR1 and CDR2: SGHRS, YFSETQ. This CDR3 is CASSLSGESSYEQYF. The CDR3 coding sequence is TGCGCCAGCAGCTTGTCAGGTGAGAGCTCCTACGAGCAGTACTTC.

Only a few counts were recorded for this clonotype. The chain uses TRBV29-1 and TRBJ2-3; D is uncertain. This CDR3 comprises 13 residues. Germline V gene data show CDR1 as SQVTM and CDR2 as ANQGSEA. Trimming removed 7 bases at V and 5 bases at J, with 16 bases between. The CDR3 DNA follows: TGCAGCGCTAGACCTTCCGGCGGAGATACGCAGTATTTT. It specifies CSARPSGGDTQYF.